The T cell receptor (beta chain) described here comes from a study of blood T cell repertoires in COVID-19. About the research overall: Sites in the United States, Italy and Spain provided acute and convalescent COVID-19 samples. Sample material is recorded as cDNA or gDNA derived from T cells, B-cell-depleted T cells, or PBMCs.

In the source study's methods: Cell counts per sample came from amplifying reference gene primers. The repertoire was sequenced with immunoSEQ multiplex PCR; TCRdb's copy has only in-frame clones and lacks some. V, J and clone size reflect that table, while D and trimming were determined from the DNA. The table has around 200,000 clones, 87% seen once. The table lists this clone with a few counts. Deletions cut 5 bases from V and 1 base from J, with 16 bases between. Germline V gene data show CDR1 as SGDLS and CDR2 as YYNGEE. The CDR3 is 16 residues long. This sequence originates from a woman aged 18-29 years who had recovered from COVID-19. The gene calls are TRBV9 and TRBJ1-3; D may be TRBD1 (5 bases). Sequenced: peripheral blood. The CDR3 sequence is CASSYNPGKSGNTIYF. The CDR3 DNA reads TGTGCCAGCAGTTATAACCCAGGGAAGTCTGGAAACACCATATATTTT.